This T cell receptor beta chain is from a study of a mutant IDH1 vaccine in newly diagnosed glioma. On the study more broadly: Treated patients, averaging roughly 40 years, were about 60% male and around 40% female. Before enrollment, the patients had been treated with radiotherapy alone, temozolomide alone, or both together. Most of them had received both. Study observations and caveats: Most patients, approximately 93%, showed vaccine-induced immune responses.

Trimming took 2 bases from V and 5 from J, leaving 6 bases between them. This CDR3 comprises 11 residues. Looked up from germline, CDR1 is GTSNPN and CDR2 is SVGIG (reference sequence). As to this clone: Its antigen is still unknown.

Assay used: immunoSEQ multiplex PCR; TCRdb lists only in-frame clones, some missing. The data hold about 16,000 clones, with 95% to 96% observed a single time. Time point here: baseline, week 1 (first vaccination visit). Treatment in this sample: pre-vaccination baseline after standard-of-care therapy. Each of the donors came in with new WHO grade 3 or 4 astrocytomas that were IDH1-mutant and ATRX-lost. The source is a woman under 30 with glioma. Some clones in this sample may be carry-over from other donors' samples. Sample: peripheral blood mononuclear cells (PBMCs), taken from a glioma patient treated with radiotherapy, temozolomide or both. This rearrangement joins TRBV30 to TRBJ1-2; D is undetermined. CDR3 DNA: TGTGCCTGGAGTCGAGAGTATGGCTACACCTTC. This encodes CAWSREYGYTF. The full variable domain, in which reference TRBV30 and TRBJ1-2 provide the parts outside the CDR3, is SQTIHQWPATLVQPVGSPLSLECTVEGTSNPNLYWYRQAAGRGLQLLFYSVGIGQISSEVPQNLSASRPQDRQFILSSKKLLLSDSGFYLCAWSREYGYTFGSGTRLTVV.